These 21 T cell receptor beta chains came from one sample sequenced in a study of CD8+ T cells in alopecia areata. Following RNA extraction, reverse transcription yielded cDNA that acted as the sequencing template. TCRdb's table, derived via immunoSEQ multiplex PCR, lists solely in-frame clones and lacks some. The sample lists tens of thousands of clones, roughly 60% occurring once. Sequences were derived from CD8+ T cells sorted from blood, sampled at week 0. Receptors originate from a human donor with alopecia areata.

The sample holds a few counts of this clone. The chain recombines TRBV29-1 with TRBJ1-3; 8 bases are shared with TRBD1. Per germline, CDR1 SQVTM and CDR2 ANQGSEA. Losses at the gene ends were 6 bases for V and 2 bases for J; bases not matched to a gene: 6. The CDR3 is 14 residues long. This CDR3 reads CSVHRGETGNTIYF. The CDR3 region has the DNA TGCAGCGTCCACAGGGGGGAGACTGGAAACACCATATATTTT.

This chain joins TRBV27 and TRBJ2-2; D gene unclear. CDR3 length equals 11 residues. The V gene's germline CDR1 is MNHEY and CDR2 SMNVEV (reference sequence). With 2 bases removed from V and 5 bases from J, the gap between germline ends came to 0 bases. This CDR3 is CASSLTGELFF. In DNA, the CDR3 is TGTGCCAGCAGTTTAACCGGGGAGCTGTTTTTT.

This clone occurred once. This chain uses TRBV30 with TRBJ1-2, with D perhaps matching TRBD1 (5 bases). Trimming cost V 1 base and J 6 bases, with 12 bases left between them. Germline V gene data show CDR1 as GTSNPN and CDR2 as SVGIG (reference sequence). The CDR3 sequence is 13 residues long. The CDR3 DNA reads TGTGCCTGGAGTGGGCGTCAGGGCGATGGCTACACCTTC. This encodes CAWSGRQGDGYTF. Variable domain in full (rest from reference TRBV30 and TRBJ1-2): SQTIHQWPATLVQPVGSPLSLECTVEGTSNPNLYWYRQAAGRGLQLLFYSVGIGQISSEVPQNLSASRPQDRQFILSSKKLLLSDSGFYLCAWSGRQGDGYTFGSGTRLTVV.

The J gene is TRBJ2-5, the V gene TRBV30; 9 bases align to TRBD1. Germline V CDR1 and CDR2: GTSNPN, SVGIG (reference sequence). CDR3 size: 14 residues. V dropped 4 bases and J dropped 5; count of bases not matched to a gene: 8. The CDR3 is CAWKTGTGIETQYF. CDR3 nucleotide sequence: TGTGCCTGGAAGACCGGGACAGGGATCGAGACCCAGTACTTC.

The J gene is TRBJ2-1, the V gene TRBV15; 7 nucleotides align to TRBD1. V was clipped by 6 bases and J by 4 bases; unmatched bases: 9. The V gene's germline CDR1 is LNHNV and CDR2 YYDKDF (reference sequence). CDR3 length: 15 residues. The CDR3 DNA is TGTGCCACCAGTGTGGGGGACAGCCTTTACAATGAGCAGTTCTTC. This encodes CATSVGDSLYNEQFF.

The rearrangement links TRBV7-7 to TRBJ2-5; 14 positions agree with TRBD2. Trimming cost V 4 bases and J 4 bases; bases outside gene matches: 5. The CDR3 has 16 amino acids. Germline V gene data show CDR1 as SSHAT and CDR2 as FNYEAQ (reference sequence). The CDR3 DNA reads as TGTGCCAGCAGCTCGGGGACTAGCGGGAGCGGAGAGACCCAGTACTTC. This encodes CASSSGTSGSGETQYF.

The chain employs TRBV28 and TRBJ2-5; no clear D gene. There are 14 residues in the CDR3. V was pared by 1 base and J by 2 bases, with 8 bases between. CDR1 and CDR2 (germline): MDHEN, SYDVKM. CDR3 DNA sequence: TGTGCCAGCAGTTTATCCAGAGTTCAAGAGACCCAGTACTTC. This codes for CASSLSRVQETQYF. Full variable domain (rest looked up from reference TRBV28 and TRBJ2-5): DVKVTQSSRYLVKRTGEKVFLECVQDMDHENMFWYRQDPGLGLRLIYFSYDVKMKEKGDIPEGYSVSREKKERFSLILESASTNQTSMYLCASSLSRVQETQYFGPGTRLLVL.

This rearrangement joins TRBV5-1 to TRBJ2-7; D possibly uses TRBD1 or TRBD2 (5 bases each). The germline CDR1 and CDR2 sequences are SGHRS and YFSETQ. The length of the CDR3 is 12 residues. The V gene lost 4 bases and the J gene lost 12 bases, with 17 bases spanning the gap. The CDR3 loop is CASSPGTQEVYF. The CDR3 nucleotides are TGCGCCAGCAGCCCGGGGACCCAAGAGGTGTACTTC.

The rearrangement uses TRBV27 and TRBJ1-5; TRBD1 matches at 8 bases. With 3 bases clipped from V and 7 bases from J, the junction kept 2 bases outside the gene matches. Germline lookup yields CDR1 MNHEY and CDR2 SMNVEV (reference sequence). CDR3 length equals 13 residues. In DNA, the CDR3 is TGTGCCAGCAGTTTGGACAGGGACCAGCCCCAGCATTTT. Residues: CASSLDRDQPQHF.

The V call is TRBV29-1, the J call TRBJ1-2; 10 bases line up with TRBD1. Trimming removed 7 bases from V and 8 bases from J; junction bases left unmatched: 10. CDR3 length equals 13 residues. Germline V gene data show CDR1 as SQVTM and CDR2 as ANQGSEA. The CDR3 loop is CSALPGTGEGYTF. The DNA of the CDR3 is TGCAGCGCCTTACCCGGGACAGGGGAAGGCTACACCTTC.

This clone occurred once. This sequence joins TRBV29-1 and TRBJ2-1; no definite D call. V gave up 4 bases and J gave up 2 bases, with 12 bases separating them. Germline-derived CDR1 and CDR2 are SQVTM and ANQGSEA. The CDR3 has 14 residues. In nucleotides, the CDR3 is TGCAGCGTTGTTCGGCGTAACACCTACAATGAGCAGTTCTTC. Encoded protein: CSVVRRNTYNEQFF.

V gene TRBV4-3 combines with J gene TRBJ2-2, with TRBD1 matching 7 bases. In germline, CDR1 is LGHNA, CDR2 YSLEER. This CDR3 is built from 15 residues. Trimming cost V 0 bases and J 6 bases; bases outside gene matches: 4. CDR3 sequence: CASSQDRQGSGELFF. As DNA, the CDR3 is TGCGCCAGCAGCCAAGATCGACAGGGCTCCGGGGAGCTGTTTTTT.

CDR3: CSVDAQTSGSSDTQYF. In DNA form, the CDR3 reads TGCAGCGTTGACGCCCAGACTAGCGGGAGTAGCGATACGCAGTATTTT. The V call is TRBV29-1, the J call TRBJ2-3, with 12 positions matching TRBD2. This CDR3 is built from 16 residues. The V segment lost 3 bases and the J segment 6 bases; nucleotides outside the gene matches: 10. CDR1 is SQVTM, CDR2 ANQGSEA, per germline.

This clone has a handful of counts. V usage is TRBV23-1 and J usage is TRBJ1-5, with D possibly TRBD1 on 5 matching bases. TRBV23-1 is flagged as an ORF with uncertain function. The CDR3 length is 16 residues. The V and J ends lost 3 bases and 3 bases respectively, with 15 bases between them. This CDR3 is CASSQGTRKFNQPQHF. Here the CDR3 DNA reads TGCGCCAGCAGTCAGGGGACCCGGAAGTTCAATCAGCCCCAGCATTTT.

A few counts support this clone. The chain has TRBV9 and TRBJ2-3; TRBD1 aligns across 7 bases. V shed 4 bases, J shed 0 bases, and the junction held 5 bases outside the gene matches. The CDR3 sequence is 15 residues long. CDR1 is SGDLS, CDR2 YYNGEE, per germline. The CDR3 bases are TGTGCCAGCAGCCCCAGGGGGAAGAGCACAGATACGCAGTATTTT. Protein product: CASSPRGKSTDTQYF.

This clone was detected a few times. The chain joins TRBV9 to TRBJ1-1; 7 bases match TRBD1. CDR1 is SGDLS and CDR2 is YYNGEE in the germline V gene. The length of the CDR3 is 16 residues. V lost 3 bases to trimming and J lost 3 bases; unmatched junction nucleotides: 11. This chain's CDR3 is CASSAPKDRADTEAFF. The CDR3 DNA reads TGTGCCAGCAGCGCGCCTAAAGACAGGGCTGACACTGAAGCTTTCTTT.

The chain uses TRBV5-1 and TRBJ1-1; 7 bases map to TRBD1. Losses at the gene ends were 5 bases for V and 7 bases for J; bases not matched to a gene: 11. This CDR3 is 14 amino acids long. Germline CDR1 SGHRS, CDR2 YFSETQ. The CDR3 bases are TGCGCCAGCAGACCTTACGGGACAGAAAGTGAAGCTTTCTTT. The encoded protein is CASRPYGTESEAFF.

In this sample, this clone turned up a few times. This rearrangement joins TRBV5-6 to TRBJ1-2, with 8 bases aligning to TRBD1. The junction had 5 bases not matched to a gene; V was cut back by 0 bases and J by 4 bases. This CDR3 has 15 residues. Germline V gene lookup returns CDR1 SGHDT and CDR2 YYEEEE. CDR3 loop: CASSLVGDRSYGYTF. The CDR3 DNA is TGTGCCAGCAGCTTGGTTGGGGACAGGAGCTATGGCTACACCTTC.

The rearrangement links TRBV27 to TRBJ2-6, with TRBD1 matching over 8 bases. V was pared by 4 bases and J by 3 bases, with 5 bases of the junction left unmatched. This CDR3 region has 16 residues. The germline V gene has CDR1 MNHEY and CDR2 SMNVEV (reference sequence). CDR3 residues: CASSSQGVGGANVLTF. In nucleotides, the CDR3 is TGTGCCAGCAGTTCACAGGGGGTTGGTGGGGCCAACGTCCTGACTTTC.

The chain has TRBV19 and TRBJ1-5; D gene uncertain. V gave up 2 bases and J gave up 5 bases, with 10 bases separating them. Germline V gene data show CDR1 as LNHDA and CDR2 as SQIVND (reference sequence). This CDR3 comprises 14 residues. CDR3 region: CASSIPGGHQPQHF. The CDR3, as DNA: TGTGCCAGTAGTATACCCGGCGGACATCAGCCCCAGCATTTT.

The CDR3 loop is CASSQEPMGYGYTF. CDR3 in DNA: TGCGCCAGCAGCCAAGAGCCTATGGGGTATGGCTACACCTTC. The chain carries TRBV4-1 and TRBJ1-2; D gene unclear. Trimming pared 0 bases from V and 5 bases from J, leaving 10 bases between. The CDR3 runs to 14 residues. Per the germline V gene, CDR1 is MGHRA and CDR2 is YSYEKL.